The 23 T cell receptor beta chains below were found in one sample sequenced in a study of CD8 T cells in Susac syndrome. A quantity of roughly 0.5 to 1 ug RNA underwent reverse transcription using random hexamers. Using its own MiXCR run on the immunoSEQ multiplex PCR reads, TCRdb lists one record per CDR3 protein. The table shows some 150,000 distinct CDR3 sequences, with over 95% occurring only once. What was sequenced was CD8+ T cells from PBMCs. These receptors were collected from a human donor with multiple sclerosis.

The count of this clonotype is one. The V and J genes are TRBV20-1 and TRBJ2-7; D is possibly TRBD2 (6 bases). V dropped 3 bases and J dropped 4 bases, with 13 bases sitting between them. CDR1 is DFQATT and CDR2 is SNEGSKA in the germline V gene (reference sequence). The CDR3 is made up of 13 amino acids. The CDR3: CSASGGAVYEQYF. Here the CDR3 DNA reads TGCAGTGCTAGCGGGGGAGCGGTGTACGAGCAGTACTTC.

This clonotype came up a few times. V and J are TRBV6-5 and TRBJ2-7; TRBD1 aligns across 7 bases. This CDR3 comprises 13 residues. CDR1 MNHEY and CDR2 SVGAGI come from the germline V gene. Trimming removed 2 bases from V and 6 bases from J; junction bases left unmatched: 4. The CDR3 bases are TGTGCCAGCAGTTACGGCAGGGGGAGCGAGCAGTACGTC. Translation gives CASSYGRGSEQYV.

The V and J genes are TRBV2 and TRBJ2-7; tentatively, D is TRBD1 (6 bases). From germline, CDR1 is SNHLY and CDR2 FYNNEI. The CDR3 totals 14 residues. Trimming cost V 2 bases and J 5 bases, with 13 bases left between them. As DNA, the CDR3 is TGTGCCAGCAGTGAACTCCATGGGGACAACGAGCAGTACGTC. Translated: CASSELHGDNEQYV.

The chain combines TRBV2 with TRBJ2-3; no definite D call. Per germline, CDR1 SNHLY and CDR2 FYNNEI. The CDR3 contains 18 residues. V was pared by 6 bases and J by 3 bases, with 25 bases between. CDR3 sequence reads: CASSRGSGLNGPTDTQYF. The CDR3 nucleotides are TGTGCCAGCAGCAGAGGTTCCGGGCTAAACGGACCAACAGATACGCAGTATTTT.

CDR3 protein: CASTGTGPNYGYTF. As DNA, the CDR3 is TGTGCCAGCACTGGGACAGGTCCTAACTATGGCTACACCTTC. The chain links TRBV19 to TRBJ1-2; 8 bases align to TRBD1. The J segment lost 0 bases and the V segment lost 9 bases, leaving 6 bases of the junction unmatched. The CDR3 sequence is 14 residues long. CDR1 LNHDA and CDR2 SQIVND come from the germline V gene (reference sequence).

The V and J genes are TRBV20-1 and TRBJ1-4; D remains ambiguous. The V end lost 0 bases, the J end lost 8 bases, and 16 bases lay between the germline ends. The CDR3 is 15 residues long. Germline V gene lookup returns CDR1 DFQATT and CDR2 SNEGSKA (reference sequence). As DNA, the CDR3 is TGCAGTGCTAGAGATGTATTCATCGAGGAAGAAAAACTGTTTTTT. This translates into CSARDVFIEEEKLFF.

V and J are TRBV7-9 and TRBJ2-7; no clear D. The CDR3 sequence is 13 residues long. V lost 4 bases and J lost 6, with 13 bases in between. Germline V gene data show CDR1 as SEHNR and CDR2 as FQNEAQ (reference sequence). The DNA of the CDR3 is TGTGCCAGCAGCTCAGGAAACGACCCCGAGCAGTACTTC. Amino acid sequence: CASSSGNDPEQYF.

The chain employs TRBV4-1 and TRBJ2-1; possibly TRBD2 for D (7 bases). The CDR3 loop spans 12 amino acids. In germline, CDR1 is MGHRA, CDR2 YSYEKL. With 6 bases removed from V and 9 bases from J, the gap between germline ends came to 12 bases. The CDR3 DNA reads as TGCGCCAGCAGGGAGGGGGGGGCTGAGCAGTTCTTC. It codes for CASREGGAEQFF.

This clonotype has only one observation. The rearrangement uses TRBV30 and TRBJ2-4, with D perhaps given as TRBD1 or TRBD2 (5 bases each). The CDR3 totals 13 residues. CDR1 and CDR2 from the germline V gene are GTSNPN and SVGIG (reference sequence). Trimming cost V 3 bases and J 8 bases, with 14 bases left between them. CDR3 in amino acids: CAWRDGAGDIQYF. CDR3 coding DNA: TGTGCCTGGAGGGACGGGGCTGGGGACATTCAGTACTTC.

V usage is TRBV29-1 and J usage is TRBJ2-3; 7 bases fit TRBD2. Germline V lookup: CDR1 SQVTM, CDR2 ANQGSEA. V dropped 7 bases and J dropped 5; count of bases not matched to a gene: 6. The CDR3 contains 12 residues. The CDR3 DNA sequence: TGCAGCGCTTACTCGGGAGGAGATACGCAGTATTTT. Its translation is CSAYSGGDTQYF.

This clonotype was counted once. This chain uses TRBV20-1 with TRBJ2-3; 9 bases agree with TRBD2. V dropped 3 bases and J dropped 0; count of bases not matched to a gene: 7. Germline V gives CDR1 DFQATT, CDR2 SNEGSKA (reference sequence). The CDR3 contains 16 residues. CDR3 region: CSARDLAGLSTDTQYF. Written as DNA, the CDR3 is TGCAGTGCTAGGGACCTAGCGGGACTTAGCACAGATACGCAGTATTTT.

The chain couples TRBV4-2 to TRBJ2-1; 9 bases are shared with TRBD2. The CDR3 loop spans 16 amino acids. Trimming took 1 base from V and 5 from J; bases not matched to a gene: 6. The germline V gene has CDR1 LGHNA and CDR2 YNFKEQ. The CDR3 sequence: CASSQARTSENNEQFF. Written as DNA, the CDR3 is TGTGCCAGCAGCCAAGCCAGGACTAGCGAGAACAATGAGCAGTTCTTC.

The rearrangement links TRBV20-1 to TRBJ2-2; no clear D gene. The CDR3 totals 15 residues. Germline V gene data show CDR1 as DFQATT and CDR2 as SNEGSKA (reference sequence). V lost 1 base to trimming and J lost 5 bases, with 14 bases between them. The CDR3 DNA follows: TGCAGTGCTAGAGTTCGAGGAGCCAGAACCGGGGAGCTGTTTTTT. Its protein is CSARVRGARTGELFF.

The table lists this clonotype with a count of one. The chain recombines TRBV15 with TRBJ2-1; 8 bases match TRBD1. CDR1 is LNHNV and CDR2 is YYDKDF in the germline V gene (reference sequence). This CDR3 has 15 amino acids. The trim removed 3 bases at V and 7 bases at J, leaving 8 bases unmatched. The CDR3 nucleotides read TGTGCCACCAGCAGGGGACAGGTTAGTTGGAATGAGCAGTTCTTC. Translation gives CATSRGQVSWNEQFF.

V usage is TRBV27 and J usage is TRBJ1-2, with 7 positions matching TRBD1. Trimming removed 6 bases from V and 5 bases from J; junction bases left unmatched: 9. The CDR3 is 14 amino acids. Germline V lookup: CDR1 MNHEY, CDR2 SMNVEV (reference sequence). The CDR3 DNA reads TGTGCCAGCAGCTCGACAGGGTTGGCATATGGCTACACCTTC. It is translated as CASSSTGLAYGYTF.

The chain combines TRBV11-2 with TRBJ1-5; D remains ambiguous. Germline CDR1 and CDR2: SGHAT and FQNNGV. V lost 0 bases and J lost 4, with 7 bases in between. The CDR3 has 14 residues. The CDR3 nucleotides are TGTGCCAGCAGCTTAGAAAACGGGAATCAGCCCCAGCATTTT. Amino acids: CASSLENGNQPQHF.

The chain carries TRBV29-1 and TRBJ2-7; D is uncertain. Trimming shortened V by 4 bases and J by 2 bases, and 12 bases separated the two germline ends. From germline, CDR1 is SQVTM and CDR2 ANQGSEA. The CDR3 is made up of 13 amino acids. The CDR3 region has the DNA TGCAGCGTTGCGGGTTTGGGTGCCTACGAGCAGTACTTC. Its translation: CSVAGLGAYEQYF.

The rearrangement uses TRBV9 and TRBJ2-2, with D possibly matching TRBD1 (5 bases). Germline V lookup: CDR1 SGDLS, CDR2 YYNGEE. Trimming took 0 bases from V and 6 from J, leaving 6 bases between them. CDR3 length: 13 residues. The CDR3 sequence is CASSVATAGELFF. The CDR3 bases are TGTGCCAGCAGCGTAGCGACAGCCGGGGAGCTGTTTTTT.

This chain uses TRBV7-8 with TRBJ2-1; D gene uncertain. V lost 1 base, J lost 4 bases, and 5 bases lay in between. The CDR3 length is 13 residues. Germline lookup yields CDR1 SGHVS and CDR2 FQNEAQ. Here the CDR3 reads CASSLGTYNEQFF. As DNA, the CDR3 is TGTGCCAGCAGCTTAGGTACTTACAATGAGCAGTTCTTC.

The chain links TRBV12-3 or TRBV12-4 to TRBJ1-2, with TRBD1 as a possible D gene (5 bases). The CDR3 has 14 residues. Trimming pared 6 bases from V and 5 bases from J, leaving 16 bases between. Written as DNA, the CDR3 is TGTGCCAGCAGCCCCCCCCAGGGACCATATGGCTACACCTTC. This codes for CASSPPQGPYGYTF.

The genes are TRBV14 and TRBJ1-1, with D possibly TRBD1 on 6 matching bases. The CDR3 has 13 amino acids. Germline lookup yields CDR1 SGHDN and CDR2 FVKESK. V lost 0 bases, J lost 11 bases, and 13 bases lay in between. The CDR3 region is CASSQDWRGGAFF. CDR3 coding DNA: TGTGCCAGCAGCCAAGATTGGCGAGGGGGTGCTTTCTTT.

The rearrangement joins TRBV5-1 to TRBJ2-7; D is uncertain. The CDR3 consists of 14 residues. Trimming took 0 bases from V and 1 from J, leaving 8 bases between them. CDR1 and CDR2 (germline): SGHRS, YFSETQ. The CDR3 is CASSLVAVSYEQYF. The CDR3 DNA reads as TGCGCCAGCAGCTTGGTGGCGGTTTCCTACGAGCAGTACTTC.

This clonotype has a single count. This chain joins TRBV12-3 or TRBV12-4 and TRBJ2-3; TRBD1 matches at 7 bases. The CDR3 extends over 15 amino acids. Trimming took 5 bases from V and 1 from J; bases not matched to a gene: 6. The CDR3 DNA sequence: TGTGCCAGCAGTGAGGGGGCTGGCGGCACAGATACGCAGTATTTT. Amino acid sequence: CASSEGAGGTDTQYF.